This T cell receptor beta chain was documented in a study of cytomegalovirus exposure and HLA in healthy donors. 13 Jbeta primers and 60 Vbeta primers were used for the PCR. Repertoires were generated with immunoSEQ multiplex PCR, while TCRdb's copy carries only in-frame clones and drops some. Among more than 70,000 clones listed, 70% to 85% were seen once. Germline CDR1 is SEHNR and CDR2 is FQNEAQ (reference sequence). The CDR3 length is 12 residues. V gave up 5 bases and J gave up 12 bases, with 14 bases separating them. As for the donors, each was a healthy bone marrow donor. The chain carries TRBV7-9 and TRBJ1-3; D unresolved. The material sequenced was PBMCs. The receptor was derived from a man between 50 and 59 years old in good health and CMV-seropositive. CDR3 nucleotide sequence: TGTGCCAGCAGCCCCCCCGGTAGTGACATATATTTT. This translates into CASSPPGSDIYF. Using reference TRBV7-9 and TRBJ1-3 for the parts outside the CDR3, the full variable domain is DTGVSQNPRHKITKRGQNVTFRCDPISEHNRLYWYRQTLGQGPEFLTYFQNEAQLEKSRLLSDRFSAERPKGSFSTLEIQRTEQGDSAMYLCASSPPGSDIYFGEGSWLTVV.